The 21 T cell receptor beta chains below were found in one sample sequenced in a study of Ad26.COV2.S vaccination and SARS-CoV-2 variants. Documented treatment: some 20 received Ad26.COV2.S at low or high dose, single or two shots; about 5 received placebo; per-sample allocation not given. All samples were drawn on day 63, counting from the first vaccine or placebo injection. Data came from immunoSEQ multiplex PCR; TCRdb stores just in-frame clones and leaves some out. The table lists about 350,000 clones, roughly 85% of them singletons, with around 3% in the top ten. The sequencing here drew on peripheral blood, taken in a trial of Ad26.COV2.S vaccine versus placebo. The source is a person aged 18-60 years who received the Ad26.COV2.S COVID-19 vaccine or a placebo.

The V and J genes are TRBV7-9 and TRBJ1-4; TRBD1 aligns across 9 bases. The V gene's germline CDR1 is SEHNR and CDR2 FQNEAQ (reference sequence). J was trimmed by 5 bases and V by 5 bases; bases with no gene match: 12. The CDR3 has 17 amino acids. The CDR3, as DNA: TGTGCCAGCAGCGCGACTGATTCCGGGACAGGGAATGAAAAACTGTTTTTT. It encodes CASSATDSGTGNEKLFF. Full variable domain (remainder filled in from reference TRBV7-9 and TRBJ1-4): DTGVSQNPRHKITKRGQNVTFRCDPISEHNRLYWYRQTLGQGPEFLTYFQNEAQLEKSRLLSDRFSAERPKGSFSTLEIQRTEQGDSAMYLCASSATDSGTGNEKLFFGSGTQLSVL.

The chain uses TRBV7-9 and TRBJ2-7; maybe TRBD1 (5 bases). With 5 bases removed from V and 2 bases from J, the gap between germline ends came to 28 bases. The CDR3 has 19 amino acids. Germline V CDR1 and CDR2: SEHNR, FQNEAQ (reference sequence). DNA of the CDR3: TGTGCCAGCAGCCCCGGGCCCCTCGCAGGGCCACCTCAGCCCTACGAGCAGTACTTC. Amino acid sequence: CASSPGPLAGPPQPYEQYF.

V usage is TRBV5-1 and J usage is TRBJ2-5, with D possibly being TRBD2 (5 bases). The CDR3 consists of 13 residues. With 7 bases removed from V and 4 bases from J, the gap between germline ends came to 14 bases. Germline loops: CDR1 SGHRS, CDR2 YFSETQ. CDR3 sequence: CASARAGGETQYF. The CDR3 DNA reads TGCGCCAGCGCCCGGGCCGGAGGAGAGACCCAGTACTTC.

This rearrangement joins TRBV29-1 to TRBJ2-2; D is ambiguous. The germline V and J ends were trimmed by 3 bases and 0 bases, with 8 bases remaining between them. CDR3 size: 14 residues. The germline gives CDR1 SQVTM, CDR2 ANQGSEA. CDR3 sequence (DNA): TGCAGCGTTGATGGCAGAACGAACACCGGGGAGCTGTTTTTT. Protein sequence: CSVDGRTNTGELFF.

The chain joins TRBV19 to TRBJ2-3; D possibly matches TRBD1 or TRBD2 (5 bases each). CDR1 and CDR2 from the germline V gene are LNHDA and SQIVND (reference sequence). V lost 7 bases to trimming and J lost 4 bases, with 15 bases between them. The CDR3 extends over 14 amino acids. The CDR3 DNA is TGTGCCAGTATCTCGACGAGGGGTCCAGATACGCAGTATTTT. This gives the protein CASISTRGPDTQYF.

J is TRBJ1-4 and V is TRBV19; D ambiguous. Germline values: CDR1 LNHDA, CDR2 SQIVND (reference sequence). V was pared by 10 bases and J by 4 bases, with 19 bases between. The CDR3 spans 15 residues. In DNA, the CDR3 is TGTGCCACACGGGTTAATCGGCAGGATAATGAAAAACTGTTTTTT. This gives the protein CATRVNRQDNEKLFF.

The CDR3 nucleotides are TGTGCCAGCAGTTCTGTCTCTGGGGCCAACGTCCTGACTTTC. Protein sequence: CASSSVSGANVLTF. V usage is TRBV27 and J usage is TRBJ2-6; D is uncertain. This CDR3 is 14 amino acids long. Trimming took 4 bases from V and 0 from J, leaving 4 bases between them. CDR1 MNHEY and CDR2 SMNVEV come from the germline V gene (reference sequence).

The chain is built from TRBV29-1 and TRBJ2-5, with D tentatively TRBD2 (5 bases). Per germline, CDR1 SQVTM and CDR2 ANQGSEA. The CDR3 has 14 residues. V was cut by 5 bases and J by 2 bases, with 15 bases left in between. CDR3 coding DNA: TGCAGCGTTTCCGGACTGATACGACAAGAGACCCAGTACTTC. Translated, it gives CSVSGLIRQETQYF.

The chain combines TRBV2 with TRBJ2-1, with D perhaps TRBD2 (6 bases). The CDR3 has 15 amino acids. The germline gives CDR1 SNHLY, CDR2 FYNNEI. With 6 bases removed from V and 0 bases from J, the gap between germline ends came to 12 bases. Here the CDR3 DNA reads TGTGCCAGCAGAGGCGGGATTAGCTCCTACAATGAGCAGTTCTTC. Translating it yields CASRGGISSYNEQFF. Together with reference TRBV2 and TRBJ2-1, the CDR3 gives the full variable domain: EPEVTQTPSHQVTQMGQEVILRCVPISNHLYFYWYRQILGQKVEFLVSFYNNEISEKSEIFDDQFSVERPDGSNFTLKIRSTKLEDSAMYFCASRGGISSYNEQFFGPGTRLTVL.

V and J are TRBV10-3 and TRBJ2-2, with 8 bases lining up with TRBD1. The CDR3 contains 16 residues. From germline, CDR1 is ENHRY and CDR2 SYGVKD. J gave up 3 bases and V 3 bases, and 6 bases lay outside the gene matches. This chain's CDR3 is CAISDQRQGHTGELFF. The CDR3 nucleotides read TGTGCCATCAGTGATCAGAGACAGGGGCACACCGGGGAGCTGTTTTTT.

The chain is built from TRBV5-5 and TRBJ1-6; tentative D call: TRBD1 (6 bases). With 2 bases removed from V and 8 bases from J, the gap between germline ends came to 17 bases. The CDR3 covers 16 residues. In germline, CDR1 is SGHKS, CDR2 YYEKEE (reference sequence). CDR3 protein: CASSFSRGVRDSPLHF. Here the CDR3 DNA reads TGTGCCAGCAGCTTTAGCAGGGGAGTTCGGGATTCACCCCTCCACTTT. The full variable domain, completed using reference TRBV5-5 and TRBJ1-6, is DAGVTQSPTHLIKTRGQQVTLRCSPISGHKSVSWYQQVLGQGPQFIFQYYEKEERGRGNFPDRFSARQFPNYSSELNVNALLLGDSALYLCASSFSRGVRDSPLHFGNGTRLTVT.

This rearrangement joins TRBV6-6 to TRBJ2-2, with D unresolved. CDR1 is MNHNY and CDR2 is SVGAGI in the germline V gene (reference sequence). CDR3 length equals 12 residues. V shed 7 bases and J shed 2 bases, with 5 bases lying between them. DNA for the CDR3: TGTGCCAGCAACTTAAACACCGGGGAGCTGTTTTTT. The encoded protein is CASNLNTGELFF.

The chain combines TRBV19 with TRBJ1-1; 7 positions match TRBD1. The CDR3 contains 13 residues. CDR1 and CDR2 (germline): LNHDA, SQIVND (reference sequence). J was trimmed by 6 bases and V by 6 bases; bases with no gene match: 7. For the CDR3, the DNA is TGTGCCAGTAGAAACCGGGACAGTGCTGAAGCTTTCTTT. This sequence encodes CASRNRDSAEAFF.

The V and J genes are TRBV2 and TRBJ1-2; TRBD1 might be the D (6 bases). CDR1 and CDR2 (germline): SNHLY, FYNNEI. The CDR3 covers 13 residues. Deletions cut 7 bases from V and 2 bases from J, with 11 bases between. CDR3 DNA: TGTGCCAGCATACCGAGGGGGAACTATGGCTACACCTTC. Its protein product is CASIPRGNYGYTF. Together with reference TRBV2 and TRBJ1-2, the CDR3 gives the full variable domain: EPEVTQTPSHQVTQMGQEVILRCVPISNHLYFYWYRQILGQKVEFLVSFYNNEISEKSEIFDDQFSVERPDGSNFTLKIRSTKLEDSAMYFCASIPRGNYGYTFGSGTRLTVV.

J is TRBJ2-1 and V is TRBV9; D gene uncertain. Deletions cut 2 bases from V and 9 bases from J, with 15 bases between. The V gene's germline CDR1 is SGDLS and CDR2 YYNGEE. The CDR3 has 14 amino acids. CDR3 residues: CASSVSYNVGEQFF. The CDR3 coding sequence is TGTGCCAGCAGCGTGTCCTACAACGTGGGTGAGCAGTTCTTC.

The chain combines TRBV21-1 with TRBJ2-7; the listed D gene, TRBD1, was not tested against the DNA. TRBV21-1 is a known pseudogene. This CDR3 region has 12 residues. DNA for the CDR3: TGTGCTTTTTGCGGACAGGGCTACGAGCAGTACTTC. Amino acid sequence: CAFCGQGYEQYF.

The rearrangement uses TRBV4-1 and TRBJ2-5; D unclear. The CDR3 totals 16 residues. V was shortened by 0 bases and J by 3 bases, with 14 bases between the two germline ends. Germline V gives CDR1 MGHRA, CDR2 YSYEKL. The CDR3 nucleotides are TGCGCCAGCAGCCAAGAGGGGTACAGTGCCGAAGAGACCCAGTACTTC. Translation: CASSQEGYSAEETQYF.

The chain is built from TRBV18 and TRBJ2-6; 7 bases are a match to TRBD2. V was pared by 6 bases and J by 2 bases, with 7 bases of the junction left unmatched. The CDR3 has 16 residues. The V gene's germline CDR1 is KGHSH and CDR2 LQKENI. CDR3 amino acids: CASSSVGRAGANVLTF. The CDR3 DNA reads TGTGCCAGCTCGTCCGTTGGGAGGGCTGGGGCCAACGTCCTGACTTTC.

The V call is TRBV7-6, the J call TRBJ2-3; 9 positions agree with TRBD1. V gave up 1 base and J gave up 4 bases; unmatched junction bases: 6. The CDR3 is made up of 16 amino acids. CDR1 and CDR2 (germline): SGHVS, FNYEAQ. The CDR3 is CASSLGGQGIADTQYF. Here the CDR3 DNA reads TGTGCCAGCAGCTTAGGGGGACAGGGAATTGCAGATACGCAGTATTTT.

This clone was found once. V is TRBV5-4 and J is TRBJ2-1, with 7 positions matching TRBD1. Germline values: CDR1 SGHNT, CDR2 YYREEE (reference sequence). V was pared by 4 bases and J by 4 bases, with 11 bases of the junction left unmatched. The CDR3 runs 16 residues. The CDR3 reads CASSPRDRAGYNEQFF. Here the CDR3 DNA reads TGTGCCAGCAGCCCCCGCGACAGGGCAGGTTACAATGAGCAGTTCTTC.

This sequence joins TRBV29-1 and TRBJ2-2; the D gene is possibly TRBD2 (6 bases). The CDR3 has 14 residues. Germline V CDR1 and CDR2: SQVTM, ANQGSEA. Trimming left V 2 bases short and J 6 bases short, with 13 bases between. CDR3 in amino acids: CSVERTGVAGELFF. The CDR3, as DNA: TGCAGCGTTGAACGTACGGGGGTTGCCGGGGAGCTGTTTTTT.